In its sample, the clone carrying this TCR beta chain was seen once. The data were obtained in a study of blood T cell repertoires in COVID-19. Study at large: Both acute and convalescent COVID-19 samples were obtained from the United States, Italy and Spain. PBMCs, B-cell-depleted T cells, or T cells were the source of the cDNA or gDNA that made up the material.

The CDR3 is made up of 14 amino acids. CDR1 and CDR2 (germline): LGHDT, YNNKEL (reference sequence). Trimming removed 2 bases from V and 5 bases from J; junction bases left unmatched: 1. Under the authors' procedure: The assay estimated nucleated cells by amplifying reference gene primers. Profiling relied on immunoSEQ multiplex PCR, and the TCRdb table lists in-frame clones only, not all of them. V and J calls and clone size follow that table, whereas D and trimming were derived from the DNA. The sample shows approximately 500,000 clones, roughly 89% of them seen only once. The sample consisted of peripheral blood. The chain joins TRBV3-1 (or the pseudogene TRBV3-2) to TRBJ2-3; 10 bases agree with TRBD1. This TCR derives from a man between 18 and 29 years old with COVID-19, enrolled during active disease. CDR3 amino acids: CASSQRTGGDTQYF. CDR3 nucleotide sequence: TGTGCCAGCAGCCAAAGGACAGGGGGAGATACGCAGTATTTT.